The TCR beta chain under discussion was sequenced for a study of graft-versus-host responses after intestinal transplantation. Study-wide results and limits: Among circulating GvH clones, peak levels were associated with early post-transplant declines in HvG clones.

Assay used: immunoSEQ multiplex PCR; TCRdb lists only in-frame clones, some missing. This table holds about 14,000 clones, 30% to 40% found once. Plating combined roughly 200,000 CFSE-labeled responder cells with roughly 200,000 irradiated, violet-dye-labeled stimulator cells. The source was alloreactive CD8+ T cells from a mixed lymphocyte reaction culture, collected before intestinal transplant. The subset denotes: CFSE-low proliferating T cells sorted from roughly six-day pre-transplant mixed lymphocyte reaction (GvH or HvG direction). This TCR derives from a human patient who received an intestinal transplant.

The CDR3 protein is CASSLGPEHNEQFF. CDR3 DNA: TGTGCCAGCAGCTTGGGGCCCGAACACAATGAGCAGTTCTTC. This chain connects TRBV5-6 to TRBJ2-1; no clear D gene. The V end was cut by 0 bases, the J end by 5 bases, with 9 bases between. Germline V lookup: CDR1 SGHDT, CDR2 YYEEEE. This CDR3 region has 14 residues.